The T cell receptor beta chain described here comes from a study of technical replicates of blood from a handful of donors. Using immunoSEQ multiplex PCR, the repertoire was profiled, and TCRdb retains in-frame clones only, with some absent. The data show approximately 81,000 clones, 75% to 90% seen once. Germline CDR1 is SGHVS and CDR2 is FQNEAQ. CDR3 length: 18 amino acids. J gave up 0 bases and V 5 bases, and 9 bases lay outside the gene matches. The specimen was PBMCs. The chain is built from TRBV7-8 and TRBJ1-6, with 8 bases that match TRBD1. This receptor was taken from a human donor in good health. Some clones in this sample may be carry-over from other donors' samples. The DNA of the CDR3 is TGTGCCAGCAGCCCTCGACAGGGGTCTAGCTCCTATAATTCACCCCTCCACTTT. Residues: CASSPRQGSSSYNSPLHF. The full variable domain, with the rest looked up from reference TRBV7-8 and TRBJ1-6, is GAGVSQSPRYKVAKRGQDVALRCDPISGHVSLFWYQQALGQGPEFLTYFQNEAQLDKSGLPSDRFFAERPEGSVSTLKIQRTQQEDSAVYLCASSPRQGSSSYNSPLHFGNGTRLTVT.